This TCR beta chain was captured in a study of T cells in localized non-small cell lung cancer. Study results and limitations: In adjacent lung appeared a median approximately 57 of the top 100 tumor clones. Greater blood T cell density accompanied longer overall survival. Uninvolved nearby lung showed the greatest T cell clonality, exceeding that found in tumor.

J lost 0 bases, V lost 4 bases, and 10 bases had no gene match. Germline loops: CDR1 SGHNT, CDR2 YENEEA. The CDR3 loop spans 17 amino acids. On this clone itself: Its antigen is still unknown.

The method was immunoSEQ multiplex PCR; TCRdb's version includes in-frame clones alone and lacks a portion of them. Counted here are about 2,000 clones, over 25% occurring once; the ten biggest clones make up about 7.4%. This chain uses TRBV11-3 with TRBJ2-5, with TRBD2 matching 8 bases. The clonotype was recovered from an older male donor with stage I squamous cell lung carcinoma. The sample consisted of lung tumor tissue, taken before any cancer treatment. The CDR3 DNA sequence: TGTGCCAGCAGCTCCTTCGGGGGGGGCTTGGACCAAGAGACCCAGTACTTC. Residues: CASSSFGGGLDQETQYF.